This T cell receptor beta chain was recovered during a study of shared clonotypes between healthy human individuals. For the study at large: Each donor had three CD4 naive, three CD4 memory, two CD8 naive and one CD8 memory plate.

Evenly divided among several immunoSEQ plates was the genomic DNA of each subset. Original processing methods: Filtering was not the same, since immunoSEQ gave junction-only sequences without quality scores. Clones were sequenced by immunoSEQ multiplex PCR, and TCRdb holds only the in-frame ones, with some missing. The DNA was the basis for D and trimming; V, J and clone size are from that table. Of some 2 million clones listed, about 95% are singletons. On this clone: Antigen: not known. At the DNA level, this CDR3 is encoded by other sequences in the same sample as well.

Terminally differentiated effector memory CD45RA+ cells were excluded by CCR7 positive selection of CD45RO-negative cells. Points from the study as a whole: Clonotype sharing among donors likely depends on sequencing depth.

CDR1 MGHRA and CDR2 YSYEKL come from the germline V gene. This CDR3 is 12 amino acids long. Trimming stripped 2 bases from V and 3 bases from J, with 2 bases between. The sample consisted of naive CD8+ T cells sorted from blood. This TCR derives from a man aged 18 to 29 in good health. This chain links TRBV4-1 with TRBJ2-1; no definite D call. The CDR3 DNA is TGCGCCAGCAGCCAAAACTACAATGAGCAGTTCTTC. It translates to CASSQNYNEQFF.